This is a list of T cell receptor beta chains from one sample in a study of T-cell reconstitution after alpha-beta-depleted transplantation in children. TCRdb ran MiXCR on the PCR reads and lists one entry per CDR3 protein. Of around 240,000 distinct CDR3 sequences in the sample, under 9.5% were seen once. This sample comprised PBMCs, mostly from graft donor cells, obtained 180 days after TCRalphabeta/CD19-depleted stem cell transplant. All receptors come from a male patient between 5 and 17 years old who had a stem cell transplant for acute lymphoblastic leukemia, so the T cells may come from the graft donor. The CDR3 runs from the conserved cysteine through the conserved F or W.

TRBJ2-1,TRBV19,CASQGHPDLEQFF
TRBJ2-5,TRBV6-2/TRBV6-3,CASSNPLGLAGEIQETQYF
TRBJ2-5,TRBV11-2,CASSPLVPGAWETQYF
TRBJ1-6,TRBV12-3/TRBV12-4,CASSFQANNNSPLHF
TRBJ2-2,TRBV14,CASSQRPGTGVNTGELFF
TRBJ2-1,TRBV20-1,CSARGGTSGYNEQFF
TRBJ2-7,TRBV28,CASSFPDPTEIRTYEQYF
TRBJ2-6,TRBV24-1,CATSDRTLPNVLTF
TRBJ1-4,TRBV18,CASSPFADSNEKLFF
TRBJ1-2,TRBV5-1,CASSLTGVKDYGYTF
TRBJ2-5,TRBV10-3,CAISESWGQGKTETQYF
TRBJ2-5,TRBV10-1,CASRDSGGETQYF
TRBJ1-6,TRBV20-1,CSARGQGSYNSPLHF
TRBJ2-2,TRBV29-1,CSVVGTGELFF
TRBJ2-1,TRBV7-2,CASSRASPNYNEQFF
TRBJ1-2,TRBV25-1,CATQVSYGYTF
TRBJ2-5,TRBV5-1,CASSPGSSGDETQYF
TRBJ2-3,TRBV4-3,CASSQDRGFTDTQYF
TRBJ2-7,TRBV3-1,CASSQEISGSYEQYF
TRBJ2-7,TRBV5-1,CASSPRTVVSSYEQYF
TRBJ2-5,TRBV12-3/TRBV12-4,CASSPDRGTETQYF
TRBJ2-7,TRBV28,CASSFRGPLYYEQYF